This TCR beta chain derives from a study of response to subunit inactivated influenza vaccine. TCRdb analysed the RT-PCR reads with MiXCR anew, one entry per CDR3 protein. There are more than 450,000 distinct CDR3 sequences in the sample; approximately 11% occur only once, and 11% lies in the top ten. CDR3 length: 15 amino acids. Trimming pared 1 base from V and 0 bases from J, leaving 10 bases between. From germline, CDR1 is DFQATT and CDR2 SNEGSKA (reference sequence). This clonotype occurred a few times. This sample was also put to use in a study of T cells expressing NK-cell markers. That investigation notes: What made the TCR beta cDNA was 5'RACE template switching with UMIs. Most of the eight sequenced donors were HCMV-seropositive; one was seronegative.

This chain connects TRBV20-1 to TRBJ1-5, with D possibly matching TRBD1 (5 bases). The starting material was PBMCs from blood, obtained on the day of vaccination. The sequence was obtained from a man in his fifties or sixties who received an inactivated influenza vaccine. CDR3 coding DNA: TGCAGTGCTAGAGGTGACAGTCATAGCAATCAGCCCCAGCATTTT. It specifies CSARGDSHSNQPQHF.